These T cell receptor beta chains were read from a single sample in a study of blood T cell repertoires in COVID-19. Repertoires were generated with immunoSEQ multiplex PCR, while TCRdb's copy carries only in-frame clones and drops some. The sample lists about 250,000 clones, roughly 87% occurring once. What was sequenced was peripheral blood. Source of these receptors: a woman aged 25 to 39 with acute or convalescent COVID-19. CDR3s include the opening cysteine and the closing phenylalanine or tryptophan. A D gene is named only where the DNA matches it firmly. Size values are once, few and many counts, or a class for expanded clones, and some rows have none.

>-|TRBJ1-2|-|TRBV29-1
TGCAGCGCCAAAATCCTGCTAGCCGAAGTTCGCTATGGCTACACCTTC
CSAKILLAEVRYGYTF
>TRBD2|TRBJ2-1|-|TRBV5-3
TGTGCCAGAAGCTTCCCGACTAGCGGGAGCGGCAATGAGCAGTTCTTC
CARSFPTSGSGNEQFF
>TRBD2|TRBJ2-1|-|TRBV2
TGTGCCAGCAGTCAAGCCCTTCCGGGACTAGCGATTCCAAGATCTGGCAATGAGCAGTTCTTC
CASSQALPGLAIPRSGNEQFF
>-|TRBJ2-7|-|TRBV9
TGTGCCAGCAGCGTAGCACAGGGCTACGAGCAGTACTTC
CASSVAQGYEQYF
>-|TRBJ2-7|-|TRBV5-6
TGTGCCAGCAGCTTAAGCGGTCCCTACGAGCAGTACTTC
CASSLSGPYEQYF
>TRBD1|TRBJ1-5|-|TRBV19
TGTGCCAGTAGTAAATTGGGACAGGGGCCCAATAAGCCCCAGCATTTT
CASSKLGQGPNKPQHF
>TRBD1|TRBJ1-4|-|TRBV29-1
TGCAGCGTTGGCGGGACAGTTAATGAAAAACTGTTTTTT
CSVGGTVNEKLFF
>TRBD2|TRBJ2-7|-|TRBV6-5
TGTGCCAGCAGTTACCTAGCGGGAGTCTCCTACGAGCAGTACTTC
CASSYLAGVSYEQYF
>TRBD1|TRBJ2-5|-|TRBV5-1
TGCGCCAGCAGGGGCAGGGGGCACGAGACCCAGTACTTC
CASRGRGHETQYF
>-|TRBJ2-7|-|TRBV14
TGTGCCAGCAGCCACCCAGGCCCCCTTAACGAGCAGTACTTC
CASSHPGPLNEQYF
>-|TRBJ1-3|-|TRBV27
TGTGCCAGCAGGGACACGGGAGCTTACTCTGGAAACACCATATATTTT
CASRDTGAYSGNTIYF
>-|TRBJ2-1|-|TRBV20-1
TGCAGTGCTAGCCGGAGTAATGAGCAGTTCTTC
CSASRSNEQFF
>TRBD1|TRBJ1-4|-|TRBV9
TGTGCCAGCAGCGCCCAGGGGGACGGGGCCTATAATGAAAAACTGTTTTTT
CASSAQGDGAYNEKLFF
>-|TRBJ2-7|-|TRBV6-2/TRBV6-3
TGTGCCAGCAGTCGAGACTACGAGCGGCAGTACTTC
CASSRDYERQYF
>TRBD2|TRBJ2-5|-|TRBV5-6
TGTGCCAGCAGCTTTCCGGGAGGATCAGAGACCCAGTACTTC
CASSFPGGSETQYF
>TRBD2|TRBJ2-7|-|TRBV11-1
TGTGCCAGCAGCTCGTCAGGACTAGACCTCTACGAGCAGTACTTC
CASSSSGLDLYEQYF
>TRBD1|TRBJ1-5|-|TRBV7-9
TGTGCCAGCAGCTTAGTTGGGGGACAGAAATATCAGCCCCAGCATTTT
CASSLVGGQKYQPQHF
>-|TRBJ2-7|-|TRBV18
TGTGCCAGCTCAACGCCGGGTCTCGAGCAGTACTTC
CASSTPGLEQYF
>-|TRBJ2-2|-|TRBV5-3
TGTGCCAGAAGCGCAACAGGGCCCGGGGAGCTGTTTTTT
CARSATGPGELFF
>-|TRBJ2-3|once|TRBV6-2/TRBV6-3
TGTGCCACCAGTTCATTGGGGAGAGGGACTAGCACAGATACGCAGTATTTT
CATSSLGRGTSTDTQYF
>-|TRBJ2-7|-|TRBV11-2
TGTGCCAGCAGCACCCTCGGGTCTTTAGCTACGCTCTACGAGCAGTACTTC
CASSTLGSLATLYEQYF
>TRBD1|TRBJ2-2|-|TRBV19
TGTGCCAGTAAGGGGGGGACAGGGATGAACACCGGGGAGCTGTTTTTT
CASKGGTGMNTGELFF
>TRBD1|TRBJ2-5|-|TRBV5-1
TGCGCCAGCAGCTTGGGGGACAGCCGCCAAGAGACCCAGTACTTC
CASSLGDSRQETQYF
>TRBD1|TRBJ1-2|-|TRBV29-1
TGCAGCGTTGAAGGCGGCACAGGGGGCAATGGCTACACCTTC
CSVEGGTGGNGYTF